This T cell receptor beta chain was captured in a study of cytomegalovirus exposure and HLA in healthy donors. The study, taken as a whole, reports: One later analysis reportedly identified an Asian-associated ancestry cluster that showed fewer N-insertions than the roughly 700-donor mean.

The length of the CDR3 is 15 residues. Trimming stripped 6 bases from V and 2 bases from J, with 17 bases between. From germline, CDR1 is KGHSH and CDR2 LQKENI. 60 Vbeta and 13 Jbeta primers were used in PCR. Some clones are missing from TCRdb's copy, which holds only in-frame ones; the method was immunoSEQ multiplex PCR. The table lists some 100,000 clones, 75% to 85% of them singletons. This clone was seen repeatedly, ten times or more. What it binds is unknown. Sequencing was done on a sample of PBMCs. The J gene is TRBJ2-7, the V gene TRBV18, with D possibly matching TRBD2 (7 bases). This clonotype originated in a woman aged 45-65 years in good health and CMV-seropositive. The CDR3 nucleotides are TGTGCCAGCTCTCCGGGGGGCCTCGTAACCTACGAGCAGTACTTC. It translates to CASSPGGLVTYEQYF.